The 12 T cell receptor beta chains given below trace back to one sample, sequenced in a study of T cell repertoires and Cas9 in healthy adults. This table comes from immunoSEQ multiplex PCR, and its TCRdb copy is limited to in-frame clones, with some not included. The sample consists of some 21,000 clones, roughly 90% of them appearing once. The sequenced sample was CD4+ effector T cells (CD127+, CD25-, CD137-, CD154-) from PBMCs; culture status not recorded. Receptor source: a human donor in good health.

V gene TRBV6-1 combines with J gene TRBJ2-3; 9 positions agree with TRBD2. The CDR3 is 14 amino acids. The germline V gene encodes CDR1 MNHNS and CDR2 SASEGT. Unmatched junction bases numbered 1, after V lost 5 bases and J lost 1 base. The CDR3 DNA reads TGTGCCAGCAGTTTAGCGGGGGGCACAGATACGCAGTATTTT. Encoded protein: CASSLAGGTDTQYF.

The rearrangement uses TRBV7-9 and TRBJ2-2; D not resolved. V dropped 7 bases and J dropped 10 bases, with 10 bases sitting between them. Germline CDR1 and CDR2: SEHNR and FQNEAQ (reference sequence). The CDR3 totals 11 residues. CDR3 sequence (DNA): TGTGCCAGCACCCCAGAACCGGAGCTGTTTTTT. It is translated as CASTPEPELFF.

This clone was seen only once. The chain employs TRBV4-1 and TRBJ1-6; TRBD1 matches at 8 bases. The CDR3 contains 16 residues. The ends lost 1 base at V and 7 bases at J; junction bases unmatched: 6. Germline V gives CDR1 MGHRA, CDR2 YSYEKL. CDR3 sequence reads: CASSQGRTGPNSPLHF. Written as DNA, the CDR3 is TGCGCCAGCAGCCAAGGCCGGACAGGGCCCAATTCACCCCTCCACTTT.

For this clone: The sample has other DNA sequences that encode this CDR3 too. The chain's CDR3 is CASSRDYGYTF. The CDR3 DNA sequence: TGTGCCAGCAGCAGGGACTATGGCTACACCTTC. The chain uses TRBV13 and TRBJ1-2, with D unresolved. This CDR3 spans 11 amino acids. Germline V gene lookup returns CDR1 PRHDT and CDR2 FYEKMQ (reference sequence). V lost 5 bases, J lost 3 bases, and 4 bases lay in between.

This clone is a singleton in its sample. V gene TRBV7-3 combines with J gene TRBJ2-7; maybe TRBD1 (6 bases). The CDR3 has 15 amino acids. Trimming took off 5 bases at V and 3 bases at J, with 17 bases between the two ends. The germline V gene encodes CDR1 SGHTA and CDR2 FQGTGA. DNA for the CDR3: TGTGCCAGCAGCGAAGGGGGTGGCCCAGGCTACGAGCAGTACTTC. This translates into CASSEGGGPGYEQYF.

The chain recombines TRBV5-6 with TRBJ2-1, with D perhaps being TRBD1 or TRBD2 (5 bases each). The CDR3 is 14 residues long. CDR1 is SGHDT, CDR2 YYEEEE, per germline. The ends were cut back, 6 bases at V and 0 bases at J, with 10 bases in the middle. The CDR3 is CASKAGSSYNEQFF. In DNA form, the CDR3 reads TGTGCCAGCAAGGCAGGGAGCTCCTACAATGAGCAGTTCTTC.

This clone was picked up a small number of times. J is TRBJ2-5 and V is TRBV6-5; D may match TRBD1 or TRBD2 (5 bases each). This CDR3 spans 13 amino acids. V gave up 6 bases and J gave up 2 bases, with 10 bases separating them. The germline V gene has CDR1 MNHEY and CDR2 SVGAGI. The CDR3 region is CASRGTAQETQYF. The CDR3 region has the DNA TGTGCCAGCAGGGGGACGGCTCAAGAGACCCAGTACTTC.

This chain joins TRBV27 and TRBJ2-6, with D unclear. The CDR3 contains 13 residues. Germline CDR1 is MNHEY and CDR2 is SMNVEV (reference sequence). V lost 6 bases and J 2 bases, leaving 5 bases between the germline ends. CDR3 amino acids: CASRPAGANVLTF. DNA of the CDR3: TGTGCCAGCAGGCCCGCTGGGGCCAACGTCCTGACTTTC.

The rearrangement uses TRBV19 and TRBJ2-5; 7 bases match TRBD1. The CDR3 is 14 amino acids. Germline CDR1 reads LNHDA; CDR2 reads SQIVND (reference sequence). Germline trimming cut 5 bases from V and 2 bases from J; bases unmatched to any gene: 5. The chain's CDR3 is CASSSGTAQETQYF. CDR3 in DNA: TGTGCCAGTAGTTCTGGGACAGCTCAAGAGACCCAGTACTTC.

The chain combines TRBV7-3 with TRBJ2-1, with 11 bases identical to TRBD2. This CDR3 region has 14 residues. Germline V gene data show CDR1 as SGHTA and CDR2 as FQGTGA. Germline trimming cut 5 bases from V and 7 bases from J; bases unmatched to any gene: 4. CDR3 loop: CASSLAGGLNEQFF. The CDR3 DNA follows: TGTGCCAGCAGCCTAGCGGGGGGCCTAAATGAGCAGTTCTTC.

This sequence joins TRBV5-4 and TRBJ1-1; D call uncertain. From germline, CDR1 is SGHNT and CDR2 YYREEE (reference sequence). The CDR3 length is 13 residues. With 5 bases removed from V and 1 base from J, the gap between germline ends came to 9 bases. CDR3 nucleotide sequence: TGTGCCAGCAGTAGTCCCGGGAACACTGAAGCTTTCTTT. Protein sequence: CASSSPGNTEAFF.

The rearrangement links TRBV6-1 to TRBJ1-5, with D tentatively TRBD1 (5 bases). Germline CDR1 reads MNHNS; CDR2 reads SASEGT. V was pared by 7 bases and J by 0 bases, with 10 bases between. The CDR3 sequence is 14 residues long. The DNA for the CDR3 is TGTGCCAGCAAGAGACAGTATAGCAATCAGCCCCAGCATTTT. As protein: CASKRQYSNQPQHF.